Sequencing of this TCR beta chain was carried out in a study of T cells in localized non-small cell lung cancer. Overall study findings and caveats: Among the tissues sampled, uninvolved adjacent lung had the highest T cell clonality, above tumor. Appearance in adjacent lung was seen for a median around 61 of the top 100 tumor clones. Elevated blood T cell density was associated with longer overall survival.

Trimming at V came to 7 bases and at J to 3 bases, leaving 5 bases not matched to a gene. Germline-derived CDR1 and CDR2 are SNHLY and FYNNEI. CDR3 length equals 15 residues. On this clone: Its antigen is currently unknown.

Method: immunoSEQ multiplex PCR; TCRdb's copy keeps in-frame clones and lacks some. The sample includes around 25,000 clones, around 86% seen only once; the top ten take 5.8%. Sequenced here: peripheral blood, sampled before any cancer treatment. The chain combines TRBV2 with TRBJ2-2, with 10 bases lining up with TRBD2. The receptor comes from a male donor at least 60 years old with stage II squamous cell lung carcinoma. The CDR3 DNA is TGTGCCAGCACGGCACTAGCGGGATACACCGGGGAGCTGTTTTTT. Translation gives CASTALAGYTGELFF.